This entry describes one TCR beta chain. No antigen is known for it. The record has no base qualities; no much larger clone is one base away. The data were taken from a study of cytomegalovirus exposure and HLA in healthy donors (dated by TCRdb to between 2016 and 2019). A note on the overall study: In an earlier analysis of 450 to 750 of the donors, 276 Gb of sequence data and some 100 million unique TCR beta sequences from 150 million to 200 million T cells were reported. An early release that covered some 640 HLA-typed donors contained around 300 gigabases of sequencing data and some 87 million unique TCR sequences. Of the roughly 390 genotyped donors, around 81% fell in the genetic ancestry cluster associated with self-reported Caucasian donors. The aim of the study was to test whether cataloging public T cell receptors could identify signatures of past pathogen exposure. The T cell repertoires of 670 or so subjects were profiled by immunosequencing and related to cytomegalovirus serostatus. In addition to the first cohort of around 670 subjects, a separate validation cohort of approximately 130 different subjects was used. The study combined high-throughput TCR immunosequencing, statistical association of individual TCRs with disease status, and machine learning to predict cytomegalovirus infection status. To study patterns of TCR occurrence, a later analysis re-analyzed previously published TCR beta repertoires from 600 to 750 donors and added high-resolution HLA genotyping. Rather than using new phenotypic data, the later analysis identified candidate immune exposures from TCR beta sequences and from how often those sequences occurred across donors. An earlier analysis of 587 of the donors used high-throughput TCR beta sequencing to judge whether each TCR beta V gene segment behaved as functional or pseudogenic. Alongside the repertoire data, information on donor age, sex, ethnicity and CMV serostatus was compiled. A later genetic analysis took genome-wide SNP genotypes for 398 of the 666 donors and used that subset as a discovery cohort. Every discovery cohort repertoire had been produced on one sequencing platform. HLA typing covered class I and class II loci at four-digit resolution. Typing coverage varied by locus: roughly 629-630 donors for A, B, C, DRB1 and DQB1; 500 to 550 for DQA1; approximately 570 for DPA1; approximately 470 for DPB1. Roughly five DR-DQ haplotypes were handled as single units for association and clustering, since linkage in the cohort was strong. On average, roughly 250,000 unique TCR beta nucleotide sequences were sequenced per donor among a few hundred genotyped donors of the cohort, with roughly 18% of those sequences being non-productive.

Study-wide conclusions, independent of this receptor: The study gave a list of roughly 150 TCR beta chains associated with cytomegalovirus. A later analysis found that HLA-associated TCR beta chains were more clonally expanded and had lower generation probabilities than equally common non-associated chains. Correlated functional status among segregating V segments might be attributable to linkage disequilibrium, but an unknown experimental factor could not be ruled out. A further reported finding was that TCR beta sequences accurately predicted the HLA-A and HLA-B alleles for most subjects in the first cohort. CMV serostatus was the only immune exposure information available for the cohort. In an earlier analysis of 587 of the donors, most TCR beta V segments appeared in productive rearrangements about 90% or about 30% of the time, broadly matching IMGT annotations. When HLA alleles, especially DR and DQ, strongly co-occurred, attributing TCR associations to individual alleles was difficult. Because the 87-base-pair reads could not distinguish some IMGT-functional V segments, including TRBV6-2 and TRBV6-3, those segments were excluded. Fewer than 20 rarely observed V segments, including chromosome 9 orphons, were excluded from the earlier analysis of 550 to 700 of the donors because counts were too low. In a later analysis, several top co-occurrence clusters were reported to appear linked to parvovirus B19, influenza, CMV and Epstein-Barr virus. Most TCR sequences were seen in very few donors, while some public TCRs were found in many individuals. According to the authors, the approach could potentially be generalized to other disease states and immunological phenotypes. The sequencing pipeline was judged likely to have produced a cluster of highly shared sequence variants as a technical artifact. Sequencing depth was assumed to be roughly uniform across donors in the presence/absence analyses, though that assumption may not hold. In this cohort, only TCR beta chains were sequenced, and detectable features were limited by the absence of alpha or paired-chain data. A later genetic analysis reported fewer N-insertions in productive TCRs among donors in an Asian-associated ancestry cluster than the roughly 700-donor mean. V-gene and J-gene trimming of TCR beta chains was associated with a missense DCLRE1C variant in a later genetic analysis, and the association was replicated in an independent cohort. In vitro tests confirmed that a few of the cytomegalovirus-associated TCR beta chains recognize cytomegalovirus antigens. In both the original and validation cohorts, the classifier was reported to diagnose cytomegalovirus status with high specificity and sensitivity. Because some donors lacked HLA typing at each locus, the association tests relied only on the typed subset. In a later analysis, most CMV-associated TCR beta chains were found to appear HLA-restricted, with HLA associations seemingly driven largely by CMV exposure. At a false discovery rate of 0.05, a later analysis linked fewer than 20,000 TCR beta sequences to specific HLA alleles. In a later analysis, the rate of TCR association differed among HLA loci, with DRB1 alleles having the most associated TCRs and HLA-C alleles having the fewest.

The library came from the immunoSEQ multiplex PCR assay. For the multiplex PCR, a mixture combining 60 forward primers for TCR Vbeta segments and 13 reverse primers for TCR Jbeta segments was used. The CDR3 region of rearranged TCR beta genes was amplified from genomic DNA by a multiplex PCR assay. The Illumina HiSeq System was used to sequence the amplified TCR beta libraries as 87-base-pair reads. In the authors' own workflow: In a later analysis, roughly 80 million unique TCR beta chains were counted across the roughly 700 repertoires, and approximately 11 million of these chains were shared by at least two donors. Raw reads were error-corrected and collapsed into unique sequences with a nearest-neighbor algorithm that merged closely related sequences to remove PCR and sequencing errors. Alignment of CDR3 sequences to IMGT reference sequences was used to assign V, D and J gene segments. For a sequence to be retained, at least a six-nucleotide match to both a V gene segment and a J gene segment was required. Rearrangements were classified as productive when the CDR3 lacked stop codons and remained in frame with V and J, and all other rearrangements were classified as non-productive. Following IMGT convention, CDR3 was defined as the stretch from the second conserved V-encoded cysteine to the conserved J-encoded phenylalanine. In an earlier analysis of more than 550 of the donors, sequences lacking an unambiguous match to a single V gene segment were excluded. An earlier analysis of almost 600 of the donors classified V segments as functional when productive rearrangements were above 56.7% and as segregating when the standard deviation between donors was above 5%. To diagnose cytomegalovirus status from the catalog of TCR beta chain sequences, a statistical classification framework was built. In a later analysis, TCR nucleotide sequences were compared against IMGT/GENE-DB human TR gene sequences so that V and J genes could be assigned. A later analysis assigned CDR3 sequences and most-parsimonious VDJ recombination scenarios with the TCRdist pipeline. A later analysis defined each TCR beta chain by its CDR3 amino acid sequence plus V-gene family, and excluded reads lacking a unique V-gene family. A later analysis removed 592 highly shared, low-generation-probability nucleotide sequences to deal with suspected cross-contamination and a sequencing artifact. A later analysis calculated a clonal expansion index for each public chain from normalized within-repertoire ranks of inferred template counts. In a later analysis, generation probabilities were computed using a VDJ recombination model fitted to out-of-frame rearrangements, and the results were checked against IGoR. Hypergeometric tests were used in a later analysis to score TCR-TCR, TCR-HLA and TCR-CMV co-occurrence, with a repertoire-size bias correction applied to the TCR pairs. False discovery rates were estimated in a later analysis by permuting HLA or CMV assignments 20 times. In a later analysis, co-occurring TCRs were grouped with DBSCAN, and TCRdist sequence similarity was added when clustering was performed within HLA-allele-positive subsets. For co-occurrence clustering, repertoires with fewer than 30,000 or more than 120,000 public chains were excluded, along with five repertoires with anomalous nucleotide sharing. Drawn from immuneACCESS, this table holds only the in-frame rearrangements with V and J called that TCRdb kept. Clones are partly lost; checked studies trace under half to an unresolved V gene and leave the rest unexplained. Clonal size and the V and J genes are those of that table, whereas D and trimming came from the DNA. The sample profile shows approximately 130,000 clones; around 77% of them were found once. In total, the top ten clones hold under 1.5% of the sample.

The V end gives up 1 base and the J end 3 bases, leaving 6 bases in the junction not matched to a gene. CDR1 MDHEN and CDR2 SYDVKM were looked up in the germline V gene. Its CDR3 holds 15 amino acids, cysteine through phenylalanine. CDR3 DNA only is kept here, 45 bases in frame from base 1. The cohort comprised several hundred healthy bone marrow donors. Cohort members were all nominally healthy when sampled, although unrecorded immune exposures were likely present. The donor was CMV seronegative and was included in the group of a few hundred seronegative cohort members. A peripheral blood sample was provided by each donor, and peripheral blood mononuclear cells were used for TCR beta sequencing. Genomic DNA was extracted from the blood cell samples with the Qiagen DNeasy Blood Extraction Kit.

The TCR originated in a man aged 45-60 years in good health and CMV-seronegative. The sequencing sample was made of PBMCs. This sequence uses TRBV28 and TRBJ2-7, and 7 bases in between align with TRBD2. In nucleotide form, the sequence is TGTGCCAGCAGTTTATACAACGGGAGGAACTACGAGCAGTACTTC. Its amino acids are CASSLYNGRNYEQYF.